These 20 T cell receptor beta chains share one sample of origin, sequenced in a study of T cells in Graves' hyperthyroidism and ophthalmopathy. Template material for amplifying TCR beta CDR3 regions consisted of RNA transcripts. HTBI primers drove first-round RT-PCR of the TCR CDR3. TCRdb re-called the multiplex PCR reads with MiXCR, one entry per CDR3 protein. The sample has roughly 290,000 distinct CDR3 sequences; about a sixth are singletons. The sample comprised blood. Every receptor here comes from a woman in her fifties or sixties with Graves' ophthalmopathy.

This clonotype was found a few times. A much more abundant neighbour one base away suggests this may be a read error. Written as DNA, the CDR3 is TGTGCCAGCTCACCCAGGGGGATGGGTGAAAAACTGTTTTTT. Residues: CASSPRGMGEKLFF. This chain connects TRBV18 to TRBJ1-4; 7 bases agree with TRBD1. The CDR3 has 14 amino acids. Germline assignment: CDR1 KGHSH and CDR2 LQKENI. V shed 3 bases, J shed 7 bases, and the junction held 5 bases outside the gene matches.

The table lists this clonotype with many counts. The CDR3: CASSLVPGNGGNTIYF. The CDR3 region has the DNA TGTGCCAGCAGCTTAGTTCCAGGGAATGGCGGAAACACCATATATTTT. The chain uses TRBV7-9 and TRBJ1-3; TRBD1 might be the D (5 bases). V was pared by 1 base and J by 4 bases, with 14 bases between. The CDR3 is made up of 16 amino acids. Germline V gives CDR1 SEHNR, CDR2 FQNEAQ (reference sequence).

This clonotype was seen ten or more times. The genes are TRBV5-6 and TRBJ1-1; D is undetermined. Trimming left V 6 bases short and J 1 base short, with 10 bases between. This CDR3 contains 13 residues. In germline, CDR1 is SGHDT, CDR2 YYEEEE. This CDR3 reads CASIGYSNTEAFF. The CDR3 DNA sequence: TGTGCCAGCATCGGGTACTCGAACACTGAAGCTTTCTTT.

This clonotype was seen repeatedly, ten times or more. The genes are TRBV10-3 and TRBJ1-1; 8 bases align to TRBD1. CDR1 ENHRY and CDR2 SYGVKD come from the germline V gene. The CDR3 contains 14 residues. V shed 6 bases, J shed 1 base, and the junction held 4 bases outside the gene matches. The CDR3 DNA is TGTGCCATCAGGGCAGGGGGCACGAACACTGAAGCTTTCTTT. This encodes CAIRAGGTNTEAFF.

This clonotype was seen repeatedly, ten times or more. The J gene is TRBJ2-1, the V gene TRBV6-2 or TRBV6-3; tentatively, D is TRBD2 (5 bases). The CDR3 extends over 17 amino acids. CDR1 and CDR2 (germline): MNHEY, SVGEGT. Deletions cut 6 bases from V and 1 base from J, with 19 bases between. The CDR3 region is CASSPSFFQRSYNEQFF. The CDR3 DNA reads TGTGCCAGCAGCCCGTCCTTTTTCCAGCGGTCCTACAATGAGCAGTTCTTC.

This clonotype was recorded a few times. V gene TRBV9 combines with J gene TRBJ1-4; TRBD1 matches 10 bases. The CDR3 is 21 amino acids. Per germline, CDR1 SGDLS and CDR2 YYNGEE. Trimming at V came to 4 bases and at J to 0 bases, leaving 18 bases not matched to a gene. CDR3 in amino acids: CASSRATGGGSLVATNEKLFF. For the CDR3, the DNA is TGTGCCAGCAGCAGAGCGACAGGGGGCGGGTCCCTTGTTGCAACTAATGAAAAACTGTTTTTT.

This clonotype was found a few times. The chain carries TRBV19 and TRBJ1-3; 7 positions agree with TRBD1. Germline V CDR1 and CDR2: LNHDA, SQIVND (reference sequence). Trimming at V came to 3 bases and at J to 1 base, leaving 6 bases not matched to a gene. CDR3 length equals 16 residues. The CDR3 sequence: CASSIPGQQSGNTIYF. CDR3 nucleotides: TGTGCCAGTAGTATTCCGGGACAGCAATCTGGAAACACCATATATTTT.

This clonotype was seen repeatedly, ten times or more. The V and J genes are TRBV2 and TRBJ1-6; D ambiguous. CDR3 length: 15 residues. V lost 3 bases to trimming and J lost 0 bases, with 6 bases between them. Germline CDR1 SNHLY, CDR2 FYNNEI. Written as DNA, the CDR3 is TGTGCCAGCAGTGAGCGGGGCTCCTATAATTCACCCCTCCACTTT. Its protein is CASSERGSYNSPLHF.

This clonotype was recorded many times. The CDR3 sequence: CSVVEGGLGKLFF. As DNA, the CDR3 is TGCAGCGTTGTAGAGGGGGGCCTCGGAAAACTGTTTTTT. This rearrangement joins TRBV29-1 to TRBJ1-4; D is possibly TRBD1 (6 bases). The V gene lost 4 bases and the J gene lost 10 bases, with 16 bases spanning the gap. The CDR3 totals 13 residues. Looked up from germline, CDR1 is SQVTM and CDR2 is ANQGSEA.

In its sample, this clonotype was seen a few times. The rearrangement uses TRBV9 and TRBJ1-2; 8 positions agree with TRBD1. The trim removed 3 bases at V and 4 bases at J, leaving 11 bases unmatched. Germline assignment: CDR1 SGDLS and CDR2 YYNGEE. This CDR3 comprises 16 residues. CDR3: CASSGGDRYHSYGYTF. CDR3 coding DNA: TGTGCCAGCAGCGGAGGGGACAGGTACCATAGCTATGGCTACACCTTC.

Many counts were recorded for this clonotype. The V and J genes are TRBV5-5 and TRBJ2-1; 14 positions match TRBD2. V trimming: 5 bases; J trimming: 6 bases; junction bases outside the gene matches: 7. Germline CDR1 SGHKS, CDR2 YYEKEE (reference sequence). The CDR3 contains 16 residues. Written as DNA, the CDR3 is TGTGCCAGCAGTCAATCGGGACTAGCGGGAGTCAATGAGCAGTTCTTC. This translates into CASSQSGLAGVNEQFF.

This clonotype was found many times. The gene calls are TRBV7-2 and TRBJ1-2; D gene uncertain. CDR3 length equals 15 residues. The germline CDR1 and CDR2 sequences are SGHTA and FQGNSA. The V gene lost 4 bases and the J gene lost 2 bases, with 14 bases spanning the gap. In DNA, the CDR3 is TGTGCCAGCAGCTCCCGGGTCGGCGTGAACTATGGCTACACCTTC. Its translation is CASSSRVGVNYGYTF. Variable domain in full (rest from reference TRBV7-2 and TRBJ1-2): GAGVSQSPSNKVTEKGKDVELRCDPISGHTALYWYRQSLGQGLEFLIYFQGNSAPDKSGLPSDRFSAERTGGSVSTLTIQRTQQEDSAVYLCASSSRVGVNYGYTFGSGTRLTVV.

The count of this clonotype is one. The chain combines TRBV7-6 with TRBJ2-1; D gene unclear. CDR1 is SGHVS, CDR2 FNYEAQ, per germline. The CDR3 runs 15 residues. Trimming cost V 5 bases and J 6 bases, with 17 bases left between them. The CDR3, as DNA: TGTGCCAGCAGCCTGCTTGCAGTAAACGGCAATGAGCAGTTCTTC. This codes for CASSLLAVNGNEQFF.

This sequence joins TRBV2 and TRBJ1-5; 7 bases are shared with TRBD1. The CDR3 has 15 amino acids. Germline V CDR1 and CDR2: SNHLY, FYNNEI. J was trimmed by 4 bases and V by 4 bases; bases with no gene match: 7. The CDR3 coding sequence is TGTGCCAGCAGTGGCCGCCGGGACAGAAATCAGCCCCAGCATTTT. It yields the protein CASSGRRDRNQPQHF.

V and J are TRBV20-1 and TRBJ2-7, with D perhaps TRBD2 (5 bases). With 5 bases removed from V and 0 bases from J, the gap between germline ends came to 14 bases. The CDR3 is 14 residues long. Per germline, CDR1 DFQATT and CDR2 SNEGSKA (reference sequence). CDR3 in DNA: TGCAGTGCTGTTCGAGCAGAGGGCTCCTACGAGCAGTACTTC. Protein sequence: CSAVRAEGSYEQYF.

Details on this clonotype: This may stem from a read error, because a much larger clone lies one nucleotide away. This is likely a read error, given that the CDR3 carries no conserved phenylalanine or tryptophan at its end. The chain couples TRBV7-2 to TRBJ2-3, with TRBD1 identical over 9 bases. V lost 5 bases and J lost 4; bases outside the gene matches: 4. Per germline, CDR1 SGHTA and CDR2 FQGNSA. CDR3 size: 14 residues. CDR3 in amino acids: CASSPDRGADTQYC. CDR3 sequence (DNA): TGTGCCAGCAGCCCGGACAGGGGTGCAGATACGCAGTATTGT.

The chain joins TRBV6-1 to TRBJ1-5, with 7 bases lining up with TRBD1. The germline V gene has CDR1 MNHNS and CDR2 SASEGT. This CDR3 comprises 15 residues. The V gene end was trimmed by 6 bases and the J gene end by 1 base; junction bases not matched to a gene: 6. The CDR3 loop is CASRTGSASNQPQHF. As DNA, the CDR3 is TGTGCCAGCAGGACAGGGTCAGCAAGCAATCAGCCCCAGCATTTT.

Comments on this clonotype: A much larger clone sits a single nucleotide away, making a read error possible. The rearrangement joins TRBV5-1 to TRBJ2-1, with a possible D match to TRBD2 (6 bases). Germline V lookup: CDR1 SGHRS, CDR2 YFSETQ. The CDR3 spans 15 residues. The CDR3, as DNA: TGCGCCAGCAGCTTCGGGAGTCTGGACTACAATGAGCTGTTCTTC. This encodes CASSFGSLDYNELFF.

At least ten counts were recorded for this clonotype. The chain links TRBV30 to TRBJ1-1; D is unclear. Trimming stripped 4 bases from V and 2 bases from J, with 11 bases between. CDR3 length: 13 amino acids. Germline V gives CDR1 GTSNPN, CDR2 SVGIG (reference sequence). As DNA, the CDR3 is TGTGCCTGGAACCGTATGTTCAACACTGAAGCTTTCTTT. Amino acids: CAWNRMFNTEAFF.

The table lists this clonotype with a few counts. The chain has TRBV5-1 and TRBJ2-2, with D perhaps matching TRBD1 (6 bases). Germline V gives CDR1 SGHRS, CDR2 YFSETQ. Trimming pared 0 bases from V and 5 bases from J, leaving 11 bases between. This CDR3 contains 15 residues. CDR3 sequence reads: CASSLEQGITGELFF. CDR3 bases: TGCGCCAGCAGCTTGGAACAGGGTATAACCGGGGAGCTGTTTTTT.